Listed below are T cell receptor beta chains from one sample, sequenced in a study of cytomegalovirus exposure and HLA in healthy donors. TCRdb's table, derived via immunoSEQ multiplex PCR, lists solely in-frame clones and lacks some. The sample has 90,000 to 140,000 clones, just under 80% seen once. Sequencing input: PBMCs. The receptor source for this set is a male donor in good health and CMV-seronegative. Both conserved end residues are part of each CDR3. The order of the fields is CDR3 DNA, CDR3 protein, clone size, V gene, J gene, D gene. The D gene is left open where the match is weak. Size is stated for part of the rows, as once, few or many counts, or as a class when the clone is expanded.

DNA: TGTGCCAGCGGGCAGGGTCGCAATCAGCCCCAGCATTTT; CDR3: CASGQGRNQPQHF; size: .; V: TRBV19; J: TRBJ1-5; D: .
DNA: TGTGCCAGCAGACAACAGGGGGCGTCCTACAATGAGCAGTTCTTC; CDR3: CASRQQGASYNEQFF; size: .; V: TRBV6-6; J: TRBJ2-1; D: TRBD1
DNA: TGTGCCAGCAGCTCTCCCCAGAGGGCAGACCTTTTAATTTACGAGCAGTACTTC; CDR3: CASSSPQRADLLIYEQYF; size: .; V: TRBV11-3; J: TRBJ2-7; D: .
DNA: TGTGCCAGCAGCTTAGACGCCCGGGATTGGGACAAAAACATTCAGTACTTC; CDR3: CASSLDARDWDKNIQYF; size: .; V: TRBV7-2; J: TRBJ2-4; D: .
DNA: TGTGCCAGTAGTCTCTCGCACGAGTCCCGGGGGGCGACTTTCTTT; CDR3: CASSLSHESRGATFF; size: once; V: TRBV19; J: TRBJ1-1; D: .
DNA: TGCGCCAGCAGCCCAACTAGGGCCCAAGAGACCCAGTACTTC; CDR3: CASSPTRAQETQYF; size: .; V: TRBV5-1; J: TRBJ2-5; D: .
DNA: TGCGCCAGCAGCTTCGCAGGGGGTCACCTTAACGCCGGGGAGCTGTTTTTT; CDR3: CASSFAGGHLNAGELFF; size: .; V: TRBV5-1; J: TRBJ2-2; D: TRBD1
DNA: TGCAGCGTTGACCCTGCGGGGGCCAATGAGCAGTTCTTC; CDR3: CSVDPAGANEQFF; size: .; V: TRBV29-1; J: TRBJ2-1; D: .
DNA: TGTGCCAGCAGCCTATCGGGACTCGGAAGGGAAGAGACCCAGTACTTC; CDR3: CASSLSGLGREETQYF; size: .; V: TRBV28; J: TRBJ2-5; D: .
DNA: TGTGCCAGTAGTCCCGGTGTTCTAGGGGACAATCAGCCCCAGCATTTT; CDR3: CASSPGVLGDNQPQHF; size: few; V: TRBV19; J: TRBJ1-5; D: .
DNA: TGTGCCTGGAGTGTCCGGGGGGGCACCGGGGAGCTGTTTTTT; CDR3: CAWSVRGGTGELFF; size: few; V: TRBV30; J: TRBJ2-2; D: TRBD2
DNA: TGCGCCAGCAGCTTCCCCTTCCTACAGTACAATGAGCAGTTCTTC; CDR3: CASSFPFLQYNEQFF; size: once; V: TRBV5-1; J: TRBJ2-1; D: .
DNA: TGTGCCAGTACCCAAGACAGGGCGGATTTCTCTGGAAACACCATATATTTT; CDR3: CASTQDRADFSGNTIYF; size: few; V: TRBV19; J: TRBJ1-3; D: TRBD1
DNA: TGTGCCAGCTCACGAGACTACGAGCAGTACTTC; CDR3: CASSRDYEQYF; size: .; V: TRBV18; J: TRBJ2-7; D: .
DNA: TGCGCCAGCAGCCAAAGGTGGACAGGGGGCCCTAGCGGGATTTATTCAGATACGCAGTATTTT; CDR3: CASSQRWTGGPSGIYSDTQYF; size: .; V: TRBV4-1; J: TRBJ2-3; D: TRBD1
DNA: TGTGCCGGACAGGGGACCGGGGAGCTGTTTTTT; CDR3: CAGQGTGELFF; size: .; V: TRBV2; J: TRBJ2-2; D: TRBD1
DNA: TGTGCCAGCATTGGGGGACAGGGTAATGAAAAACTGTTTTTT; CDR3: CASIGGQGNEKLFF; size: .; V: TRBV28; J: TRBJ1-4; D: TRBD1
DNA: TGTGCCAGTACCCCCGGTGGAGGCCCCTACGGTGAGCAGTTCTTC; CDR3: CASTPGGGPYGEQFF; size: .; V: TRBV19; J: TRBJ2-1; D: .
DNA: TGTGCCAGCAGCCCCCGACTAGCGGGAGGAAACATTCAGTACTTC; CDR3: CASSPRLAGGNIQYF; size: .; V: TRBV7-8; J: TRBJ2-4; D: TRBD2
DNA: TGCGCCAGCAGCCAAGATTGGGGCAGGGGAAAAGAGACCCAGTACTTC; CDR3: CASSQDWGRGKETQYF; size: .; V: TRBV4-1; J: TRBJ2-5; D: .
DNA: TGTGCCAGCAGAGGGCAGGGGCGCGCTGGAAACACCATATATTTT; CDR3: CASRGQGRAGNTIYF; size: .; V: TRBV7-2; J: TRBJ1-3; D: .
DNA: TGTGCCAGCAGCCGGGGGGCAGGCAATCAGCCCCAGCATTTT; CDR3: CASSRGAGNQPQHF; size: .; V: TRBV11-3; J: TRBJ1-5; D: .
DNA: TGTGCCAGCAGCGTTGGGACAGACGAGCAGTACTTC; CDR3: CASSVGTDEQYF; size: few; V: TRBV7-9; J: TRBJ2-7; D: TRBD1
DNA: TGTGCCAGTAGGGGGAGGTGGACCCGGGTCTTC; CDR3: CASRGRWTRVF; size: few; V: TRBV19; J: TRBJ2-7; D: .
DNA: TGTGCCAGCAGCCCAAGGGGCTCTGGAAACACCATATATTTT; CDR3: CASSPRGSGNTIYF; size: .; V: TRBV9; J: TRBJ1-3; D: .
DNA: TGTGCCACCAGCAGAGAGATAGCGGGAATCCCCAGTGCCCAATCGGGGGAGCAGTACTTC; CDR3: CATSREIAGIPSAQSGEQYF; size: .; V: TRBV15; J: TRBJ2-7; D: TRBD2
DNA: TGTGCCTGGACTAGCGGGAGGACTAGATCGGGCACAGATACGCAGTATTTT; CDR3: CAWTSGRTRSGTDTQYF; size: .; V: TRBV30; J: TRBJ2-3; D: TRBD2
DNA: TGTGCCAGCAACCCGACTAGCGGGAGGCTTGGAGATACGCAGTATTTT; CDR3: CASNPTSGRLGDTQYF; size: .; V: TRBV2; J: TRBJ2-3; D: TRBD2
DNA: TGTGCCAGCAGTTTGGGGGACTATATGGCTGAGCAGTTCTTC; CDR3: CASSLGDYMAEQFF; size: .; V: TRBV27; J: TRBJ2-1; D: TRBD2
DNA: TGTGCCAGCAGCTTAGCGACCGTACAGGGTTCCGAGCAGTACTTC; CDR3: CASSLATVQGSEQYF; size: few; V: TRBV7-3; J: TRBJ2-7; D: .
DNA: TGCGCCAGCAGCCACGGGGACAGGGCTCGAGTTGAAGCTTTCTTT; CDR3: CASSHGDRARVEAFF; size: few; V: TRBV4-3; J: TRBJ1-1; D: TRBD1
DNA: TGTGCCAGCAGCCTACCTACGGGATTTACAGGGGGCGAGCAGTACTTC; CDR3: CASSLPTGFTGGEQYF; size: .; V: TRBV5-4; J: TRBJ2-7; D: TRBD1
DNA: TGTGCCAGCAGCTTAATCGCGGGCAGCGCGTACACCTTC; CDR3: CASSLIAGSAYTF; size: .; V: TRBV11-2; J: TRBJ1-2; D: .
DNA: TGTGCCAGCAGCCTGGAAGGGACGCTAGCGGGAGGCCAGCAGTTCTTC; CDR3: CASSLEGTLAGGQQFF; size: .; V: TRBV5-4; J: TRBJ2-1; D: TRBD2
DNA: TGTGCCAGCAGTAATGGGGACAGGGTGTACGAGCAGTACTTC; CDR3: CASSNGDRVYEQYF; size: .; V: TRBV28; J: TRBJ2-7; D: TRBD1
DNA: TGTGCCAGCTCACCCCCGGGAGCTCAAGAGACCCAGTACTTC; CDR3: CASSPPGAQETQYF; size: once; V: TRBV18; J: TRBJ2-5; D: .
DNA: TGTGCCAGTAGTTTCGCGGTAAGCTCCTACGAGCAGTACTTC; CDR3: CASSFAVSSYEQYF; size: .; V: TRBV19; J: TRBJ2-7; D: .
DNA: TGCGCCAGCAGCTTATCCGACAGGGTCGGGGAAAAACTGTTTTTT; CDR3: CASSLSDRVGEKLFF; size: once; V: TRBV5-1; J: TRBJ1-4; D: TRBD1
DNA: TGCAGCGTCGCACCGGGACTGGATCAGCCCCAGCATTTT; CDR3: CSVAPGLDQPQHF; size: .; V: TRBV29-1; J: TRBJ1-5; D: .
DNA: TGTGCCAGCAGCCAAGATGAATGGGGCAGTGGCTACACCTTC; CDR3: CASSQDEWGSGYTF; size: .; V: TRBV14; J: TRBJ1-2; D: .
DNA: TGTGCCAGCAGCTTCAGGACTAGTTCCAATGAGCAGTTCTTC; CDR3: CASSFRTSSNEQFF; size: .; V: TRBV7-2; J: TRBJ2-1; D: TRBD2
DNA: TGTGCCAGCAGCGTTCCAGTTGGCTCCTACAATGAGCAGTTCTTC; CDR3: CASSVPVGSYNEQFF; size: .; V: TRBV5-4; J: TRBJ2-1; D: .
DNA: TGTGCCAGCAGTTATCGAGGTGTCGAGACGGCCTTC; CDR3: CASSYRGVETAF; size: .; V: TRBV28; J: TRBJ1-2; D: .
DNA: TGTGCCAGCTGTTCCTTTACGGTGGCCTACGAGCAGTACTTC; CDR3: CASCSFTVAYEQYF; size: .; V: TRBV5-6; J: TRBJ2-7; D: .
DNA: TGTGCCAGCCAACCTCAAGAGGGACAGGGGGAGCAAGGCTACACCTTC; CDR3: CASQPQEGQGEQGYTF; size: few; V: TRBV19; J: TRBJ1-2; D: TRBD1
DNA: TGTGCCAGCGGACACGGATCCTACGACTACGAGCAGTACTTC; CDR3: CASGHGSYDYEQYF; size: .; V: TRBV9; J: TRBJ2-7; D: .
DNA: TGTGCCAGTAGTATACCGCCCAAGAGGCGGGAGGGCTTCAATGAGCAGTTCTTC; CDR3: CASSIPPKRREGFNEQFF; size: .; V: TRBV19; J: TRBJ2-1; D: TRBD2